This TCR beta chain was observed in a study of blood T cell repertoires in COVID-19. Background on the study: COVID-19 samples collected from the United States, Italy and Spain covered acute and convalescent phases. Sample material is recorded as cDNA or gDNA derived from T cells, B-cell-depleted T cells, or PBMCs.

This clone has only one observation. In the original workflow: Amplification with reference gene primers provided the estimates of nucleated cell counts. Measured with immunoSEQ multiplex PCR; TCRdb has only the in-frame clones, and not every one. V and J calls and clone size are copied from that table; D and trimming were computed from the DNA. Found here are approximately 210,000 clones, 80% to 90% of them singletons; the top ten hold 4% to 6%. The J segment lost 6 bases and the V segment lost 5 bases, leaving 4 bases of the junction unmatched. The germline CDR1 and CDR2 sequences are SGHNT and YENEEA. The CDR3 consists of 15 residues.

This sequence joins TRBV11-3 and TRBJ2-1; 13 positions match TRBD2. The specimen sequenced was peripheral blood. The TCR comes from a woman in her sixties or seventies with active or convalescent COVID-19. CDR3 coding DNA: TGTGCCAGCAGCACCCGGACTAGCGGGAGCAATGAGCAGTTCTTC. Its protein is CASSTRTSGSNEQFF. The variable domain in full, completed from reference TRBV11-3 and TRBJ2-1, reads EAGVVQSPRYKIIEKKQPVAFWCNPISGHNTLYWYLQNLGQGPELLIRYENEEAVDDSQLPKDRFSAERLKGVDSTLKIQPAELGDSAVYLCASSTRTSGSNEQFFGPGTRLTVL.